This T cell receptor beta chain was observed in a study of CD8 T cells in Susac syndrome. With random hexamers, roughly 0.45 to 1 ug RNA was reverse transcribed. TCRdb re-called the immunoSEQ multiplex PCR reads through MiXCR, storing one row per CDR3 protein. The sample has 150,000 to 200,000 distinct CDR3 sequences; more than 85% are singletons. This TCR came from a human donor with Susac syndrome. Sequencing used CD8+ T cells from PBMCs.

The DNA for the CDR3 is TGTGCCAGCAGCTGGTCCACAGGGGGCGATACTGAAGCTTTCTTT. Translation gives CASSWSTGGDTEAFF. This rearrangement joins TRBV4-2 to TRBJ1-1; 9 nucleotides align to TRBD1. The CDR3 has 15 amino acids. V lost 5 bases to trimming and J lost 5 bases; unmatched junction nucleotides: 9. Germline lookup yields CDR1 LGHNA and CDR2 YNFKEQ.